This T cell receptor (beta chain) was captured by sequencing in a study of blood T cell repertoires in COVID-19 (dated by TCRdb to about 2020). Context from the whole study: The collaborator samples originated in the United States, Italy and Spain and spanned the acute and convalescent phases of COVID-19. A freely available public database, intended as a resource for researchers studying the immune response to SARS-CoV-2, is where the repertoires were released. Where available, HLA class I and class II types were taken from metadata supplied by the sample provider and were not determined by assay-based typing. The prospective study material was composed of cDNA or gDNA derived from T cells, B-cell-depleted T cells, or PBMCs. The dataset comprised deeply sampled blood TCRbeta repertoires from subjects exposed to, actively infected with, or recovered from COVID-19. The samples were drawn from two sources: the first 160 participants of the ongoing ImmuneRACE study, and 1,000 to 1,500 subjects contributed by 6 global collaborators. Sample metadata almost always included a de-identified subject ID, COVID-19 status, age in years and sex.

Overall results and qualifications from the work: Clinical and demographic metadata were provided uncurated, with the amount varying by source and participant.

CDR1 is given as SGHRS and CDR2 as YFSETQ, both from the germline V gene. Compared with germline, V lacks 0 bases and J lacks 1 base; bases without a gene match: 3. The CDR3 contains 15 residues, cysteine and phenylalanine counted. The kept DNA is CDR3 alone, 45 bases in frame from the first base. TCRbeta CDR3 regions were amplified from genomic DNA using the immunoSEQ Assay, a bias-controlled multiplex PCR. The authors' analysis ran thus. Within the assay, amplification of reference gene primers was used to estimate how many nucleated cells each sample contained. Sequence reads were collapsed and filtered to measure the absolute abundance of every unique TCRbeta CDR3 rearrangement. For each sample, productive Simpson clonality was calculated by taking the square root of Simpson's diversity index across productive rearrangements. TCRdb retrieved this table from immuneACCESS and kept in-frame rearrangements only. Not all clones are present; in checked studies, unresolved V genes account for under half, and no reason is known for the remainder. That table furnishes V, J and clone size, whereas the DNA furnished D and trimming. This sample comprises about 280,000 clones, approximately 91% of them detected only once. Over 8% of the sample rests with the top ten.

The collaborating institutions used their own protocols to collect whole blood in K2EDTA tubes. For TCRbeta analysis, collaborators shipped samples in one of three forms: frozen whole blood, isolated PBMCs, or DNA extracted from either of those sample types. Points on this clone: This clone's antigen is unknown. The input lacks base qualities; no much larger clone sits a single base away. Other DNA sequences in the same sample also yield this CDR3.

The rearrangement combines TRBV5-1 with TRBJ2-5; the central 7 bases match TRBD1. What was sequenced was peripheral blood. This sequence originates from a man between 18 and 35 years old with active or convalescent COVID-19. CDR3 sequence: CASSLGTGFQETQYF. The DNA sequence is TGCGCCAGCAGCTTGGGGACAGGCTTCCAAGAGACCCAGTACTTC.